The next 32 T cell receptor beta chains were all read from a single sample in a study of T-cell memory formation after mild COVID-19. Each CDR3 protein is one row after TCRdb ran MiXCR on the 5' RACE reads. The data show roughly 300,000 distinct CDR3 sequences, roughly 8% seen once. Sequencing was performed on PBMCs or a T cell subset sorted from them (not recorded which). The receptors stem from a man between 18 and 35 years old who had mild COVID-19 (a few samples of this study predate the infection). Cell type and time point are not known.

This clonotype was seen many times. The V and J genes are TRBV5-8 and TRBJ1-5, with 8 bases fitting TRBD1. This CDR3 region has 14 residues. J was trimmed by 5 bases and V by 4 bases; bases with no gene match: 5. The germline gives CDR1 SGHTS, CDR2 YDEGEE. DNA of the CDR3: TGTGCCAGCAGCCAAGGGACAGGCGATCAGCCCCAGCATTTT. Translation: CASSQGTGDQPQHF.

The V call is TRBV12-5, the J call TRBJ1-4; 8 bases match TRBD1. Germline trimming cut 6 bases from V and 5 bases from J; bases unmatched to any gene: 8. Germline V lookup: CDR1 LGHNT, CDR2 FRNRAP. The CDR3 length is 15 residues. CDR3 sequence reads: CASGPGQGENEKLFF. The CDR3 DNA sequence: TGTGCTAGTGGACCCGGACAGGGAGAGAATGAAAAACTGTTTTTT.

This chain links TRBV4-2 with TRBJ2-3; 12 bases are shared with TRBD2. CDR1 LGHNA and CDR2 YNFKEQ come from the germline V gene. The J segment lost 4 bases and the V segment lost 4 bases, leaving 6 bases of the junction unmatched. This CDR3 contains 16 residues. DNA for the CDR3: TGTGCCAGCAGCCGCCTGACTAGCGGGGGAGCAGATACGCAGTATTTT. Translated, it gives CASSRLTSGGADTQYF.

This clonotype was found a few times. The chain carries TRBV7-2 and TRBJ2-3, with 10 nucleotides matching TRBD2. Germline assignment: CDR1 SGHTA and CDR2 FQGNSA. The J segment lost 0 bases and the V segment lost 3 bases, leaving 3 bases of the junction unmatched. The CDR3 covers 16 residues. The CDR3 region is CASSFLAGVSTDTQYF. In nucleotides, the CDR3 is TGTGCCAGCAGCTTTCTAGCGGGGGTTAGCACAGATACGCAGTATTTT.

The V gene is TRBV4-2, the J gene TRBJ2-7; tentative D call: TRBD2 (5 bases). V shed 0 bases and J shed 3 bases, with 12 bases lying between them. The length of the CDR3 is 15 residues. The germline V gene encodes CDR1 LGHNA and CDR2 YNFKEQ. The CDR3 spells CASSQEPSGGYEQYF. CDR3 DNA: TGTGCCAGCAGCCAAGAGCCCAGCGGAGGCTACGAGCAGTACTTC.

The genes are TRBV2 and TRBJ2-7, with D tentatively TRBD1 (5 bases). This CDR3 has 13 residues. Trimming took off 0 bases at V and 5 bases at J, with 8 bases between the two ends. Germline-derived CDR1 and CDR2 are SNHLY and FYNNEI. The CDR3 spells CASSEALRDEQYV. The CDR3 DNA follows: TGTGCCAGCAGTGAAGCGCTCAGGGACGAGCAGTACGTC.

The table lists this clonotype with many counts. V gene TRBV7-8 combines with J gene TRBJ2-1; D is unclear. The V end lost 2 bases, the J end lost 0 bases, and 17 bases lay between the germline ends. The CDR3 spans 18 residues. Germline V gene sequence: CDR1 SGHVS, CDR2 FQNEAQ. The CDR3 is CASSLYVFLESSYNEQFF. DNA of the CDR3: TGTGCCAGCAGCTTATACGTCTTCCTGGAGAGCTCCTACAATGAGCAGTTCTTC.

This clonotype has more than one count but fewer than ten. The V call is TRBV20-1, the J call TRBJ1-5; D call uncertain. CDR1 is DFQATT, CDR2 SNEGSKA, per germline (reference sequence). CDR3 length: 13 amino acids. Trimming removed 3 bases from V and 7 bases from J, with 13 bases in between. CDR3 residues: CSAREEGRQPQHF. The CDR3, as DNA: TGCAGTGCTAGGGAGGAGGGTAGGCAGCCCCAGCATTTT.

Points on this clonotype: A read error may be the cause here, since a much bigger clone is one base away. The J gene is TRBJ2-7, the V gene TRBV28, with D possibly TRBD2 on 5 matching bases. The CDR3 length is 13 residues. Per germline, CDR1 MDHEN and CDR2 SYDVKM. V lost 1 base to trimming and J lost 12 bases, with 16 bases between them. The CDR3 spells CASSLSDYPQRYV. Here the CDR3 DNA reads TGTGCCAGCAGTTTATCCGACTACCCACAGCGGTACGTC.

In this sample, this clonotype turned up many times. The chain uses TRBV6-5 and TRBJ1-2, with D possibly TRBD1 on 6 matching bases. Trimming stripped 6 bases from V and 4 bases from J, with 18 bases between. The CDR3 consists of 15 residues. Germline V gene sequence: CDR1 MNHEY, CDR2 SVGAGI. This chain's CDR3 is CASRDGGGGGYGYTF. CDR3 nucleotide sequence: TGTGCCAGCAGGGATGGAGGGGGTGGAGGCTATGGCTACACCTTC.

The V call is TRBV16, the J call TRBJ1-1; D unresolved. Per germline, CDR1 KGHSY and CDR2 FQNENV. The CDR3 covers 13 residues. Trimming shortened V by 0 bases and J by 3 bases, and 5 bases separated the two germline ends. CDR3 protein: CASSQSGDTEAFF. The CDR3 DNA reads TGTGCCAGCAGCCAATCCGGAGACACTGAAGCTTTCTTT.

As concerns this clonotype: At one end the junction does not follow the germline gene, possibly because of a read error. This rearrangement joins TRBV6-2 or TRBV6-3 to TRBJ2-4; D may be TRBD2 (7 bases). This CDR3 region has 13 residues. The germline V gene encodes CDR1 MNHEY and CDR2 SVGEGT. In DNA, the CDR3 is TGTGCCAGCCGACGGGGGGCCACAAACATTCAGTACTTC. It encodes CASRRGATNIQYF.

This clonotype occurred many times. The chain combines TRBV18 with TRBJ1-5; D is perhaps TRBD1 (5 bases). Looked up from germline, CDR1 is KGHSH and CDR2 is LQKENI. Trimming stripped 3 bases from V and 6 bases from J, with 9 bases between. This CDR3 is built from 13 residues. The CDR3 bases are TGTGCCAGCTCACCGGGGGGGGGTCAGCCCCAGCATTTT. Translated: CASSPGGGQPQHF. The whole variable domain, remainder taken from reference TRBV18 and TRBJ1-5, is NAGVMQNPRHLVRRRGQEARLRCSPMKGHSHVYWYRQLPEEGLKFMVYLQKENIIDESGMPKERFSAEFPKEGPSILRIQQVVRGDSAAYFCASSPGGGQPQHFGDGTRLSIL.

The V gene is TRBV12-3 or TRBV12-4, the J gene TRBJ1-1; D unclear. The CDR3 is 14 residues long. V was cut by 3 bases and J by 1 base, with 9 bases left in between. CDR3 region: CASSLREKNTEAFF. The CDR3, as DNA: TGTGCCAGCAGTTTGCGGGAGAAGAACACTGAAGCTTTCTTT.

The chain carries TRBV6-4 and TRBJ1-1; possibly TRBD1 for D (6 bases). The CDR3 length is 14 residues. V was pared by 0 bases and J by 4 bases, with 9 bases between. The germline gives CDR1 MRHNA, CDR2 SNTAGT. This chain's CDR3 is CASSDSTGATEAFF. Written as DNA, the CDR3 is TGTGCCAGCAGTGACTCGACAGGAGCCACTGAAGCTTTCTTT.

This clonotype appeared a few times. The gene calls are TRBV7-3 and TRBJ2-1, with 7 bases that match TRBD1. Germline values: CDR1 SGHTA, CDR2 FQGTGA. CDR3 length: 14 residues. Trimming took 2 bases from V and 8 from J; bases not matched to a gene: 6. The CDR3 here is CASSLEQGIDEQFF. In nucleotides, the CDR3 is TGTGCCAGCAGCTTAGAACAGGGGATAGATGAGCAGTTCTTC. Filled out from reference TRBV7-3 and TRBJ2-1, the complete variable domain reads GAGVSQTPSNKVTEKGKYVELRCDPISGHTALYWYRQSLGQGPEFLIYFQGTGAADDSGLPNDRFFAVRPEGSVSTLKIQRTERGDSAVYLCASSLEQGIDEQFFGPGTRLTVL.

The genes are TRBV20-1 and TRBJ1-1; tentatively, D is TRBD1 (6 bases). V lost 1 base and J lost 3, with 9 bases in between. Looked up from germline, CDR1 is DFQATT and CDR2 is SNEGSKA (reference sequence). The length of the CDR3 is 13 residues. The CDR3 DNA reads TGCAGTGCTAGAGTGTCAGGGGACACTGAAGCTTTCTTT. Translation: CSARVSGDTEAFF.

This clonotype occurred a few times. V is TRBV20-1 and J is TRBJ2-3; D is perhaps TRBD1 or TRBD2 (5 bases each). CDR3 length equals 17 residues. Germline CDR1 reads DFQATT; CDR2 reads SNEGSKA (reference sequence). Trimming shortened V by 0 bases and J by 2 bases, and 18 bases separated the two germline ends. The CDR3 DNA follows: TGCAGTGCTAGAGATACAGTGGGGAGAGGGGCCACAGATACGCAGTATTTT. Translating it yields CSARDTVGRGATDTQYF.

There are a few counts of this clonotype. The chain links TRBV9 to TRBJ1-6; a possible D gene is TRBD1 (5 bases). CDR1 is SGDLS and CDR2 is YYNGEE in the germline V gene. CDR3 length equals 14 residues. Trimming cost V 3 bases and J 10 bases, with 14 bases left between them. For the CDR3, the DNA is TGTGCCAGCAGCGGGGGGACGGATTTATCACCCCTCCACTTT. Translating it yields CASSGGTDLSPLHF. The entire variable domain, with the rest obtained from reference TRBV9 and TRBJ1-6, is as follows: DSGVTQTPKHLITATGQRVTLRCSPRSGDLSVYWYQQSLDQGLQFLIQYYNGEERAKGNILERFSAQQFPDLHSELNLSSLELGDSALYFCASSGGTDLSPLHFGNGTRLTVT.

The V and J genes are TRBV19 and TRBJ1-5; TRBD1 matches at 9 bases. The CDR3 sequence is 13 residues long. The V segment lost 5 bases and the J segment 6 bases; nucleotides outside the gene matches: 2. In germline, CDR1 is LNHDA, CDR2 SQIVND (reference sequence). CDR3 bases: TGTGCCAGTAGTGGGACAGGGATTCAGCCCCAGCATTTT. Its translation is CASSGTGIQPQHF.

This clonotype was recorded a few times. V usage is TRBV12-3 or TRBV12-4 and J usage is TRBJ1-3; no firm D call. The CDR3 is 14 residues long. Trimming removed 6 bases from V and 2 bases from J, with 11 bases in between. In nucleotides, the CDR3 is TGTGCCAGCAGCCCTGGGCCCCCTGGAAACACCATATATTTT. Its translation: CASSPGPPGNTIYF.

This clonotype was recorded at least ten times. The rearrangement joins TRBV7-9 to TRBJ1-4; D not resolved. Per the germline V gene, CDR1 is SEHNR and CDR2 is FQNEAQ (reference sequence). The V end lost 0 bases, the J end lost 0 bases, and 11 bases lay between the germline ends. This CDR3 comprises 17 residues. The CDR3, as DNA: TGTGCCAGCAGCTTAGCGCACCCTTTTGCAACTAATGAAAAACTGTTTTTT. This encodes CASSLAHPFATNEKLFF.

J is TRBJ1-6 and V is TRBV7-2, with D hard to call. CDR1 and CDR2 from the germline V gene are SGHTA and FQGNSA. Trimming pared 6 bases from V and 9 bases from J, leaving 9 bases between. The CDR3 is made up of 12 amino acids. The CDR3 loop is CASRHYGSPLHF. CDR3 nucleotide sequence: TGTGCCAGCAGACACTACGGTTCACCCCTCCACTTT.

This clonotype was counted many times. The chain combines TRBV5-1 with TRBJ2-7, with D possibly matching TRBD2 (6 bases). Germline CDR1 SGHRS, CDR2 YFSETQ. The CDR3 has 13 residues. Trimming shortened V by 1 base and J by 3 bases, and 8 bases separated the two germline ends. CDR3: CASSLSGGYEQYF. In nucleotides, the CDR3 is TGCGCCAGCAGCTTGTCCGGGGGCTACGAGCAGTACTTC.

The chain links TRBV6-5 to TRBJ1-2, with D tentatively TRBD1 (6 bases). Germline V gene data show CDR1 as MNHEY and CDR2 as SVGAGI. The CDR3 totals 13 residues. The ends were cut back, 4 bases at V and 4 bases at J, with 10 bases in the middle. The CDR3 loop reads CASSSQGIYGYTF. DNA of the CDR3: TGTGCCAGCAGTTCCCAGGGGATCTATGGCTACACCTTC.

This clonotype has a count of ten or more. This chain uses TRBV6-6 with TRBJ2-3; tentatively, D is TRBD2 (7 bases). The CDR3 is 14 amino acids. Trimming stripped 2 bases from V and 4 bases from J, with 10 bases between. In germline, CDR1 is MNHNY, CDR2 SVGAGI (reference sequence). The DNA for the CDR3 is TGTGCCAGCAGTTACGGGGGGGCCGCAGATACGCAGTATTTT. As protein: CASSYGGAADTQYF.

The rearrangement links TRBV19 to TRBJ2-7; the D call may be TRBD1 or TRBD2 (5 bases each). Deletions cut 10 bases from V and 1 base from J, with 20 bases between. The CDR3 length is 15 residues. Germline V gene data show CDR1 as LNHDA and CDR2 as SQIVND (reference sequence). CDR3 DNA: TGTGCCACTTTTCACGGCAGTGGGGGATCCTACGAGCAGTACGTC. It specifies CATFHGSGGSYEQYV.

DNA of the CDR3: TGTGCCAGCAGTGAGGGGAATCAGCCCCAGCATTTT. This sequence encodes CASSEGNQPQHF. This chain links TRBV6-2 or TRBV6-3 with TRBJ1-5; a possible D gene is TRBD1 (5 bases). This CDR3 has 12 amino acids. The ends were cut back, 5 bases at V and 4 bases at J, with 6 bases in the middle. From germline, CDR1 is MNHEY and CDR2 SVGEGT.

The chain uses TRBV6-5 and TRBJ1-1, with 11 bases that match TRBD1. Germline V gene sequence: CDR1 MNHEY, CDR2 SVGAGI. V trimming: 2 bases; J trimming: 4 bases; junction bases outside the gene matches: 6. CDR3 length: 16 amino acids. The CDR3 bases are TGTGCCAGCAGTTACGGGCCCGGGACAGGGGGCACTGAAGCTTTCTTT. This sequence encodes CASSYGPGTGGTEAFF.

The table lists this clonotype with a few counts. The chain joins TRBV5-1 to TRBJ1-1; the match to TRBD1 covers 8 bases. V was clipped by 1 base and J by 4 bases; unmatched bases: 6. CDR1 and CDR2 from the germline V gene are SGHRS and YFSETQ. The CDR3 has 15 residues. The chain's CDR3 is CASSLPQGAVTEAFF. The CDR3 nucleotides read TGCGCCAGCAGCTTGCCTCAGGGGGCCGTCACTGAAGCTTTCTTT.

This clonotype was detected only a few times. The chain has TRBV12-3 or TRBV12-4 and TRBJ1-6; no reliable D call. Trimming removed 2 bases at V and 11 bases at J, with 13 bases between. The CDR3 consists of 14 residues. CDR3 region: CASSLLHGETPLHF. CDR3 in DNA: TGTGCCAGCAGTTTATTACATGGGGAAACACCCCTCCACTTT.

The chain couples TRBV20-1 to TRBJ2-1, with TRBD2 as a possible D gene (5 bases). Germline CDR1 is DFQATT and CDR2 is SNEGSKA (reference sequence). The CDR3 is 14 amino acids. V lost 5 bases and J lost 2, with 13 bases in between. The CDR3 protein is CSAESGTAYNEQFF. CDR3 nucleotide sequence: TGCAGTGCTGAGAGCGGAACGGCCTACAATGAGCAGTTCTTC.